This TCR beta chain was sequenced for a study of prognosis after radiotherapy for stage I lung cancer. Study details: Deemed medically inoperable were all patients with non-small cell lung cancer. Concurrent therapy was given to no patient receiving stereotactic body radiotherapy. Study-wide results and caveats: Lower values of Shannon entropy after stereotactic body radiation therapy were seen in patients who developed distant metastases.

CDR3 of TCR beta was amplified from genomic DNA via a two-round multiplex PCR. Individual primers that were specific to each TRBV and TRBJ gene served in first-round PCR. TCRdb analysed the multiplex PCR reads with MiXCR anew, one entry per CDR3 protein. The profile shows roughly 32,000 distinct CDR3 sequences, about 42% of them singletons. Turning to this clonotype: What it binds is unknown. One junction end does not reproduce the germline sequence, and a read error may be involved.

On two occasions, one at each of two time points, around 6.1 milliliters of peripheral blood were drawn. Germline assignment: CDR1 SGHTA and CDR2 FQGNSA. The CDR3 has 16 amino acids. This rearrangement joins TRBV7-2 to TRBJ2-5; 10 positions agree with TRBD2. Sequences were derived from PBMCs, sampled before or after stereotactic body radiation therapy (not recorded which). This clonotype originated in a donor of 50 years or more with non-small cell lung cancer. CDR3 region: CASSLALAGAYETKYF. The CDR3 DNA sequence: TGTGCCAGCAGCTTAGCTCTAGCGGGAGCGTATGAGACCAAGTACTTC.